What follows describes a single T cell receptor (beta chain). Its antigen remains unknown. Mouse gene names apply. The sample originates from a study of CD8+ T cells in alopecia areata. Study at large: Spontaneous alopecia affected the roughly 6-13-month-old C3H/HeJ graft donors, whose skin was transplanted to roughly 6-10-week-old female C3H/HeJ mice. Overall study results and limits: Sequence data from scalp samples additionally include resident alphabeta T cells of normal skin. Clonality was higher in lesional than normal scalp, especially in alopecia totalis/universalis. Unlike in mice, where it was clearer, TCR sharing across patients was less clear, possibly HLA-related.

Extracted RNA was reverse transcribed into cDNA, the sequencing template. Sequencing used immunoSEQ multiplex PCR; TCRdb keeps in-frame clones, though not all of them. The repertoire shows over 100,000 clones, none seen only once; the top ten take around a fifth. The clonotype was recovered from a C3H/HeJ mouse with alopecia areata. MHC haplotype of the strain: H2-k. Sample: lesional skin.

The CDR3 loop reads CASRRTLYAEQFF. CDR3 bases read: TGTGCCAGCAGACGGACACTTTATGCT. The chain recombines TRBV19 with TRBJ2-1, with D maybe TRBD1 (5 bases). From the germline J gene comes the end of the CDR3, since the read stops 4 residues before it. Germline CDR1 reads FNHDT; CDR2 reads SITEND (reference sequence). The V end was cut by 5 bases, the J end by 4 bases, with 10 bases between. The CDR3 loop spans 13 amino acids. Together with reference TRBV19 and TRBJ2-1, the CDR3 gives the full variable domain: GGIITQTPKFLIGQEGQKLTLKCQQNFNHDTMYWYRQDSGKGLRLIYYSITENDLQKGDLSEGYDASREKKSSFSLTVTSAQKNEMAVFLCASRRTLYAEQFFGPGTRLTVL.